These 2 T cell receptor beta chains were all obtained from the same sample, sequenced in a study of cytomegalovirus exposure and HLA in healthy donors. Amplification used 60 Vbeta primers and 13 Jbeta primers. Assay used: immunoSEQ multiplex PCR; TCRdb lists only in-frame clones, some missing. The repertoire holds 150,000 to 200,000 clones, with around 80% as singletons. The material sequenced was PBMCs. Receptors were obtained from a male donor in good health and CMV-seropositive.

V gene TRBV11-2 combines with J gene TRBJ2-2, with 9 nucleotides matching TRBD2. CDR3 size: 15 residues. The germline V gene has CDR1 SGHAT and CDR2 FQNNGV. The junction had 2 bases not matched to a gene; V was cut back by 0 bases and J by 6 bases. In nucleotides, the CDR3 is TGTGCCAGCAGCTTAGAGGGACTAGCTCCCGGGGAGCTGTTTTTT. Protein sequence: CASSLEGLAPGELFF.

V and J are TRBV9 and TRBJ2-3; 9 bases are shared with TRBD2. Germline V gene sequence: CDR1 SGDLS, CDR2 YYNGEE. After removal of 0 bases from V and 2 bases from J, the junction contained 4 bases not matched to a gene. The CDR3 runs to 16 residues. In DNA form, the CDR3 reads TGTGCCAGCAGCGTAGGAGCGGGAGGTGACACAGATACGCAGTATTTT. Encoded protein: CASSVGAGGDTDTQYF.